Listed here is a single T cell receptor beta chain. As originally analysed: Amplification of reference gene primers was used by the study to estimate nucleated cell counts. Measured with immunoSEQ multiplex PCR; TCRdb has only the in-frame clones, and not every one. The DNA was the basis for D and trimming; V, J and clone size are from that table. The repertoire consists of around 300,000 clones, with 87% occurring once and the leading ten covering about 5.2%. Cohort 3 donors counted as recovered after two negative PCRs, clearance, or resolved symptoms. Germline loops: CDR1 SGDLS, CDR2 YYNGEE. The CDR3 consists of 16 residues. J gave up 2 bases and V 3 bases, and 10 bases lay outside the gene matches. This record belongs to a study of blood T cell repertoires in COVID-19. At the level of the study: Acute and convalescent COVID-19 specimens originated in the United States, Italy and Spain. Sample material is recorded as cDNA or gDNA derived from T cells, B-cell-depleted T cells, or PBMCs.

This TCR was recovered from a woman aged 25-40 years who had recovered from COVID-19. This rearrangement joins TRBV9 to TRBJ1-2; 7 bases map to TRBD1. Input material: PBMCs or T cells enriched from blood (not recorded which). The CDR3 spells CASSGPRQGRNYGYTF. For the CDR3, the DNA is TGTGCCAGCAGCGGCCCTAGACAGGGTCGGAACTATGGCTACACCTTC. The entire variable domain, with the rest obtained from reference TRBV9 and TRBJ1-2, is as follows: DSGVTQTPKHLITATGQRVTLRCSPRSGDLSVYWYQQSLDQGLQFLIQYYNGEERAKGNILERFSAQQFPDLHSELNLSSLELGDSALYFCASSGPRQGRNYGYTFGSGTRLTVV.